These 25 T cell receptor beta chains came from one sample sequenced in a study of identical twins. TCRdb processed the 5' RACE reads anew with MiXCR; each CDR3 protein has one entry. The sample contains around 230,000 distinct CDR3 sequences, roughly a tenth of which appear only once. Sequencing was done on a sample of memory (CD45RO+) T cells sorted from blood. The receptors shown here come from a woman aged 18-29 years in good health.

V gene TRBV6-4 combines with J gene TRBJ2-2; the match to TRBD1 covers 8 bases. V was pared by 4 bases and J by 6 bases, with 7 bases of the junction left unmatched. This CDR3 spans 15 amino acids. Germline V gene data show CDR1 as MRHNA and CDR2 as SNTAGT. The CDR3 spells CASSADRGSAGELFF. The DNA for the CDR3 is TGTGCCAGCAGTGCCGACAGGGGTAGCGCCGGGGAGCTGTTTTTT.

This clonotype occurred many times. This rearrangement joins TRBV6-5 to TRBJ1-1; no definite D call. The CDR3 is 11 residues long. Trimming stripped 7 bases from V and 2 bases from J, with 5 bases between. Looked up from germline, CDR1 is MNHEY and CDR2 is SVGAGI. The CDR3 coding sequence is TGTGCCAGCAATGGAAACACTGAAGCTTTCTTT. Translated, it gives CASNGNTEAFF.

This clonotype has only a few counts. V and J are TRBV3-1 and TRBJ2-5; D unresolved. From germline, CDR1 is LGHDT and CDR2 YNNKEL (reference sequence). Trimming took 0 bases from V and 2 from J, leaving 7 bases between them. The CDR3 length is 14 residues. The CDR3 protein is CASSQEGYQETQYF. The CDR3 DNA is TGTGCCAGCAGCCAAGAGGGTTATCAAGAGACCCAGTACTTC.

The chain is built from TRBV12-3 or TRBV12-4 and TRBJ2-1; no firm D call. The ends were cut back, 6 bases at V and 8 bases at J, with 8 bases in the middle. The CDR3 sequence is 11 residues long. In nucleotides, the CDR3 is TGTGCCAGCAGGGATTTCTATGAGCAGTTCTTC. The encoded protein is CASRDFYEQFF.

This clonotype was seen many times. This sequence joins TRBV2 and TRBJ2-3, with D possibly being TRBD2 (6 bases). The CDR3 consists of 15 residues. Germline CDR1 and CDR2: SNHLY and FYNNEI. The V and J ends lost 4 bases and 2 bases respectively, with 13 bases between them. CDR3 nucleotide sequence: TGTGCCAGCAGTGGCCATCTAGCGCTCACAGATACGCAGTATTTT. Protein: CASSGHLALTDTQYF.

The rearrangement links TRBV6-2 or TRBV6-3 to TRBJ2-3; either TRBD1 or TRBD2 may supply D (5 bases each). This CDR3 spans 14 amino acids. Trimming removed 6 bases from V and 4 bases from J, with 14 bases in between. Germline assignment: CDR1 MNHEY and CDR2 SVGEGT. The CDR3 region is CASRPEGSADTQYF. CDR3 nucleotides: TGTGCCAGCAGGCCCGAGGGGTCGGCAGATACGCAGTATTTT.

Ten or more counts support this clonotype. V gene TRBV20-1 combines with J gene TRBJ1-4, with TRBD1 matching over 8 bases. Germline CDR1 reads DFQATT; CDR2 reads SNEGSKA (reference sequence). The CDR3 loop spans 16 amino acids. The trim removed 1 base at V and 7 bases at J, leaving 11 bases unmatched. CDR3 in DNA: TGCAGTGCTAGAGTTCGCCAGGGGGCCCGAGGTGAAAAACTGTTTTTT. It codes for CSARVRQGARGEKLFF.

This clonotype has more than one count but fewer than ten. This chain joins TRBV12-3 or TRBV12-4 and TRBJ1-6; a weak D match, TRBD1 (6 bases). The CDR3 sequence is 13 residues long. The V gene lost 6 bases and the J gene lost 7 bases, with 10 bases spanning the gap. The CDR3 DNA is TGTGCCAGCAGCCGGGACACAAATTCACCCCTCCACTTT. As protein: CASSRDTNSPLHF.

This clonotype was detected a few times. The chain combines TRBV7-2 with TRBJ2-1; D gene uncertain. The CDR3 consists of 14 residues. V shed 2 bases and J shed 5 bases, with 10 bases lying between them. The germline V gene encodes CDR1 SGHTA and CDR2 FQGNSA. The CDR3 sequence: CASSLSGMNNEQFF. CDR3 in DNA: TGTGCCAGCAGCTTATCAGGTATGAACAATGAGCAGTTCTTC.

This clonotype was recorded a few times. V and J are TRBV11-1 and TRBJ2-5; D gene ambiguous. Germline lookup yields CDR1 SGHAT and CDR2 FQDESV (reference sequence). The CDR3 totals 13 residues. Trimming took 3 bases from V and 0 from J, leaving 5 bases between them. The CDR3 region has the DNA TGTGCCAGCAGCTTCGGAAACCAAGAGACCCAGTACTTC. Translated, it gives CASSFGNQETQYF.

The chain links TRBV20-1 to TRBJ1-6; 10 nucleotides line up with TRBD1. Per the germline V gene, CDR1 is DFQATT and CDR2 is SNEGSKA (reference sequence). The CDR3 runs to 13 residues. J was trimmed by 7 bases and V by 3 bases; bases with no gene match: 0. The CDR3 reads CSARGQGNSPLHF. The CDR3 region has the DNA TGCAGTGCTAGGGGACAGGGGAATTCACCCCTCCACTTT.

This clonotype was seen a handful of times. The chain uses TRBV6-5 and TRBJ1-2; 7 bases fit TRBD1. The length of the CDR3 is 13 residues. Germline V gene data show CDR1 as MNHEY and CDR2 as SVGAGI. V trimming: 2 bases; J trimming: 10 bases; junction bases outside the gene matches: 7. The CDR3 DNA sequence: TGTGCCAGCAGTTACCCCAACGACAGGGACTACACCTTC. Translation gives CASSYPNDRDYTF.

V and J are TRBV21-1 and TRBJ2-2; the D call of TRBD2 is as the table states it, not checked on the DNA. TRBV21-1 is recorded as a pseudogene. The CDR3 consists of 17 residues. CDR3 bases: TGTGCCAGCAGCAAATTAGGCCCGCTTGTTTCCACCGGGGAGCTGTTTTTT. Its protein product is CASSKLGPLVSTGELFF.

This clonotype was seen only a few times. This chain uses TRBV11-2 with TRBJ2-2, with TRBD2 identical over 10 bases. J gave up 2 bases and V 6 bases, and 3 bases lay outside the gene matches. Germline loops: CDR1 SGHAT, CDR2 FQNNGV. This CDR3 spans 15 amino acids. The DNA for the CDR3 is TGTGCCAGCAGGCAACTAGCGGGAAACACCGGGGAGCTGTTTTTT. Translation gives CASRQLAGNTGELFF.

The J gene is TRBJ2-3, the V gene TRBV5-1; 9 bases align to TRBD1. The V gene's germline CDR1 is SGHRS and CDR2 YFSETQ. V shed 4 bases, J shed 9 bases, and the junction held 6 bases outside the gene matches. The CDR3 is 13 residues long. As DNA, the CDR3 is TGCGCCAGCAGCCAGGGACAGGGTATAACGCAGTATTTT. It encodes CASSQGQGITQYF.

This clonotype was recorded a few times. V gene TRBV4-3 combines with J gene TRBJ2-3; possible D gene TRBD2, 6 bases. Germline V gives CDR1 LGHNA, CDR2 YSLEER. Trimming took off 0 bases at V and 2 bases at J, with 15 bases between the two ends. CDR3 length: 17 residues. The CDR3 here is CASSQDQGLPNTDTQYF. CDR3 in DNA: TGCGCCAGCAGCCAAGATCAGGGACTTCCGAACACAGATACGCAGTATTTT.

The chain links TRBV7-2 to TRBJ2-7; D might be TRBD1 (6 bases). Trimming left V 2 bases short and J 1 base short, with 12 bases between. The germline V gene encodes CDR1 SGHTA and CDR2 FQGNSA. The CDR3 contains 15 residues. This chain's CDR3 is CASSLTTGMSYEQYF. The CDR3, as DNA: TGTGCCAGCAGCTTAACCACAGGGATGTCCTACGAGCAGTACTTC.

This rearrangement joins TRBV20-1 to TRBJ2-1, with no clear D. The CDR3 sequence is 16 residues long. Trimming pared 0 bases from V and 1 base from J, leaving 13 bases between. Germline lookup yields CDR1 DFQATT and CDR2 SNEGSKA (reference sequence). CDR3 nucleotide sequence: TGCAGTGCTAGAGATCCGGACGGTGGTTCCTACAATGAGCAGTTCTTC. Encoded protein: CSARDPDGGSYNEQFF.

This sequence joins TRBV5-6 and TRBJ2-2; 8 positions agree with TRBD2. Germline values: CDR1 SGHDT, CDR2 YYEEEE. This CDR3 region has 15 residues. V lost 4 bases and J lost 4; bases outside the gene matches: 6. The CDR3 here is CASSPKAGVTGELFF. The CDR3 DNA reads TGTGCCAGCAGCCCAAAAGCGGGGGTCACCGGGGAGCTGTTTTTT.

This chain connects TRBV5-4 to TRBJ2-1, with a tentative D call TRBD2 (5 bases). CDR1 and CDR2 from the germline V gene are SGHNT and YYREEE (reference sequence). V was pared by 4 bases and J by 9 bases, with 14 bases between. The CDR3 is 13 amino acids. The CDR3 is CASSQTEGGEQFF. The DNA of the CDR3 is TGTGCCAGCAGCCAAACCGAGGGCGGTGAGCAGTTCTTC. Using reference TRBV5-4 and TRBJ2-1 for the parts outside the CDR3, the full variable domain is ETGVTQSPTHLIKTRGQQVTLRCSSQSGHNTVSWYQQALGQGPQFIFQYYREEENGRGNFPPRFSGLQFPNYSSELNVNALELDDSALYLCASSQTEGGEQFFGPGTRLTVL.

This clonotype was detected ten times or more. V and J are TRBV3-1 and TRBJ2-1; 7 positions agree with TRBD2. The CDR3 runs to 14 residues. CDR1 and CDR2 (germline): LGHDT, YNNKEL (reference sequence). Unmatched junction bases numbered 6, after V lost 4 bases and J lost 6 bases. This chain's CDR3 is CASSRTGGANEQFF. CDR3 nucleotide sequence: TGTGCCAGCAGCCGAACGGGAGGAGCCAATGAGCAGTTCTTC.

The rearrangement links TRBV10-3 to TRBJ2-1; D may match TRBD1 or TRBD2 (5 bases each). Trimming pared 7 bases from V and 7 bases from J, leaving 17 bases between. Germline CDR1 reads ENHRY; CDR2 reads SYGVKD. The CDR3 is 14 amino acids. The CDR3 here is CAINGGSQGNEQFF. CDR3 nucleotide sequence: TGTGCCATCAATGGGGGTAGCCAAGGGAATGAGCAGTTCTTC.

In this sample, this clonotype turned up a few times. The J gene is TRBJ2-3, the V gene TRBV11-2; no clear D. CDR1 and CDR2 from the germline V gene are SGHAT and FQNNGV. The CDR3 totals 16 residues. The ends were cut back, 0 bases at V and 2 bases at J, with 12 bases in the middle. CDR3 residues: CASSLETTWDTDTQYF. The CDR3 DNA follows: TGTGCCAGCAGCTTAGAAACAACGTGGGACACAGATACGCAGTATTTT.

The table lists this clonotype with many counts. V gene TRBV20-1 combines with J gene TRBJ2-5; D is possibly TRBD2 (5 bases). The ends were cut back, 2 bases at V and 4 bases at J, with 14 bases in the middle. The CDR3 length is 14 residues. Per germline, CDR1 DFQATT and CDR2 SNEGSKA (reference sequence). The CDR3 DNA sequence: TGCAGTGCTAGAAGGTCGGAAGGAGGAGAGACCCAGTACTTC. Residues: CSARRSEGGETQYF.

This clonotype turned up a few times. V and J are TRBV12-2 and TRBJ1-2. TRBV12-2 is deemed a pseudogene. This CDR3 contains 16 residues. The chain's CDR3 is CASRLWLWTITYGYTF. The CDR3 coding sequence is TGTGCAAGTCGCTTATGGCTCTGGACGATTACTTATGGCTACACCTTC.